The T cell receptor (beta chain) described here comes from a study of cytomegalovirus exposure and HLA in healthy donors. Note on this clone: Other DNA sequences in the sample encode the same CDR3.

PCR amplification relied on 60 Vbeta primers (plus 13 Jbeta primers). Generated by immunoSEQ multiplex PCR, the TCRdb table keeps only in-frame clones and is missing some. The sample records tens of thousands of clones, about 81% being singletons. Germline V gene lookup returns CDR1 SGHRS and CDR2 YFSETQ. Trimming took off 0 bases at V and 8 bases at J, with 14 bases between the two ends. The CDR3 covers 15 residues. The specimen sequenced was PBMCs. The rearrangement uses TRBV5-1 and TRBJ1-4, with D possibly TRBD1 on 6 matching bases. The source is a woman between 35 and 50 years old in good health and CMV-seronegative. The CDR3 sequence: CASSLAPNRVEKLFF. In nucleotides, the CDR3 is TGCGCCAGCAGCTTGGCTCCCAACAGGGTAGAAAAACTGTTTTTT. The complete variable domain, with remaining parts taken from reference TRBV5-1 and TRBJ1-4, reads KAGVTQTPRYLIKTRGQQVTLSCSPISGHRSVSWYQQTPGQGLQFLFEYFSETQRNKGNFPGRFSGRQFSNSRSEMNVSTLELGDSALYLCASSLAPNRVEKLFFGSGTQLSVL.